Listed here are 29 T cell receptor beta chains from one sample, sequenced in a study of CD8 T cells in ankylosing spondylitis. A single record per CDR3 protein comes from TCRdb applying MiXCR to the 5' RACE reads. The sample shows about 240,000 distinct CDR3 sequences, around 7.8% of them seen only once. The sequencing sample was made of blood, either unsorted or a sorted T cell fraction (not recorded which). These receptors came from a male donor with ankylosing spondylitis or in good health (not recorded which).

This clonotype was seen ten or more times. V gene TRBV28 combines with J gene TRBJ2-2; D remains ambiguous. Germline V gene data show CDR1 as MDHEN and CDR2 as SYDVKM. Trimming removed 4 bases at V and 4 bases at J, with 13 bases between. The CDR3 totals 15 residues. CDR3 sequence reads: CASSSLIGPTGELFF. As DNA, the CDR3 is TGTGCCAGCAGTTCCCTAATCGGACCCACCGGGGAGCTGTTTTTT.

The chain employs TRBV5-5 and TRBJ2-7, with TRBD2 matching over 7 bases. The germline CDR1 and CDR2 sequences are SGHKS and YYEKEE (reference sequence). This CDR3 is 15 amino acids long. The V gene end was trimmed by 0 bases and the J gene end by 3 bases; junction bases not matched to a gene: 6. The chain's CDR3 is CASSLGTGGDYEQYF. CDR3 coding DNA: TGTGCCAGCAGCTTGGGGACGGGGGGAGACTACGAGCAGTACTTC.

The CDR3 nucleotides read TGTGCCAGCAGTCCCTATGGGGCAGGGCCCGGCTCGTTCGGAAACACCATATATTTT. Amino acids: CASSPYGAGPGSFGNTIYF. This rearrangement joins TRBV27 to TRBJ1-3; D possibly corresponds to TRBD1 (5 bases). This CDR3 has 19 amino acids. In germline, CDR1 is MNHEY, CDR2 SMNVEV (reference sequence). With 5 bases removed from V and 4 bases from J, the gap between germline ends came to 27 bases.

Ten or more counts support this clonotype. This chain connects TRBV5-1 to TRBJ2-1; no firm D call. The germline CDR1 and CDR2 sequences are SGHRS and YFSETQ. The CDR3 has 16 residues. Trimming removed 4 bases at V and 0 bases at J, with 14 bases between. This chain's CDR3 is CASSLRVVSSYNEQFF. Here the CDR3 DNA reads TGCGCCAGCAGCCTACGGGTAGTCAGCTCCTACAATGAGCAGTTCTTC.

This clonotype was recorded at least ten times. The chain combines TRBV6-1 with TRBJ1-5; D call uncertain. From germline, CDR1 is MNHNS and CDR2 SASEGT. Trimming removed 1 base at V and 5 bases at J, with 6 bases between. The length of the CDR3 is 13 residues. CDR3 protein: CASSEGPDQPQHF. In DNA, the CDR3 is TGTGCCAGCAGTGAAGGGCCAGATCAGCCCCAGCATTTT.

At least ten counts were recorded for this clonotype. CDR3 in amino acids: CSARKVAGIREQFF. As DNA, the CDR3 is TGCAGTGCTAGGAAGGTAGCGGGAATTCGTGAGCAGTTCTTC. This chain uses TRBV20-1 with TRBJ2-1; TRBD2 matches at 8 bases. V was pared by 3 bases and J by 9 bases, with 10 bases of the junction left unmatched. This CDR3 has 14 residues. CDR1 is DFQATT, CDR2 SNEGSKA, per germline (reference sequence).

V is TRBV30 and J is TRBJ2-7; no reliable D call. CDR3 length: 14 amino acids. V was shortened by 1 base and J by 3 bases, with 13 bases between the two germline ends. Germline V gene lookup returns CDR1 GTSNPN and CDR2 SVGIG (reference sequence). As DNA, the CDR3 is TGTGCCTGGAGTGGCCCCCTAGGCCACTACGAGCAGTACTTC. Amino acids: CAWSGPLGHYEQYF.

This clonotype was recorded a few times. The chain combines TRBV27 with TRBJ2-2; 7 positions match TRBD2. With 7 bases clipped from V and 1 base from J, the junction kept 9 bases outside the gene matches. The CDR3 loop spans 16 amino acids. Germline CDR1 and CDR2: MNHEY and SMNVEV (reference sequence). Written as DNA, the CDR3 is TGTGCCAGCACTCCCAGTGCGGGAGAGAACACCGGGGAGCTGTTTTTT. Protein product: CASTPSAGENTGELFF.

At least ten counts were recorded for this clonotype. The rearrangement joins TRBV5-1 to TRBJ2-4; D remains ambiguous. V lost 2 bases and J lost 3, with 6 bases in between. CDR3 size: 13 residues. CDR1 and CDR2 from the germline V gene are SGHRS and YFSETQ. CDR3 sequence: CASSFENKNIQYF. The DNA for the CDR3 is TGCGCCAGCAGCTTTGAGAACAAAAACATTCAGTACTTC.

This clonotype occurred many times. V usage is TRBV10-2 and J usage is TRBJ1-1; possibly TRBD1 for D (6 bases). Germline-derived CDR1 and CDR2 are WSHSY and SAAADI. V gave up 3 bases and J gave up 2 bases, with 16 bases separating them. The CDR3 contains 16 residues. CDR3 region: CASSDSGVIANTEAFF. CDR3 nucleotides: TGCGCCAGCAGTGACTCAGGGGTTATCGCTAACACTGAAGCTTTCTTT.

This chain uses TRBV4-1 with TRBJ2-1, with D hard to call. The length of the CDR3 is 15 residues. CDR1 and CDR2 from the germline V gene are MGHRA and YSYEKL. Trimming left V 4 bases short and J 2 bases short, with 12 bases between. DNA of the CDR3: TGCGCCAGCAGCCCTCTTGGCGGCCCCTACAATGAGCAGTTCTTC. The encoded protein is CASSPLGGPYNEQFF.

This clonotype has more than one count but fewer than ten. The genes are TRBV30 and TRBJ1-4; 9 positions agree with TRBD1. Germline V CDR1 and CDR2: GTSNPN, SVGIG (reference sequence). V gave up 1 base and J gave up 6 bases; unmatched junction bases: 3. The CDR3 has 14 residues. The DNA of the CDR3 is TGTGCCTGGAGTGAGACAGGGGGGCATGAAAAACTGTTTTTT. This gives the protein CAWSETGGHEKLFF.

This clonotype occurred many times. J is TRBJ2-1 and V is TRBV12-3 or TRBV12-4, with 10 bases that match TRBD2. The V gene end was trimmed by 3 bases and the J gene end by 8 bases; junction bases not matched to a gene: 7. CDR3 length equals 15 residues. CDR3 sequence (DNA): TGTGCCAGCAGTTTTGCGAGCGGGAGGGGCGATGAGCAGTTCTTC. Protein product: CASSFASGRGDEQFF.

This clonotype has just a few counts. V usage is TRBV4-2 and J usage is TRBJ2-7; TRBD1 matches at 7 bases. After removal of 1 base from V and 3 bases from J, the junction contained 3 bases not matched to a gene. Germline values: CDR1 LGHNA, CDR2 YNFKEQ. CDR3 length: 14 residues. The CDR3 is CASSQANRGYEQYF. In DNA, the CDR3 is TGTGCCAGCAGCCAAGCAAACAGGGGCTACGAGCAGTACTTC.

This clonotype was seen repeatedly, ten times or more. The V call is TRBV12-3 or TRBV12-4, the J call TRBJ2-2; 7 bases align to TRBD1. Unmatched junction bases numbered 3, after V lost 5 bases and J lost 0 bases. This CDR3 has 15 amino acids. The CDR3 nucleotides read TGTGCCAGCAGTCAAGGGACAGCGAACACCGGGGAGCTGTTTTTT. It yields the protein CASSQGTANTGELFF.

In its sample, this clonotype was seen many times. The rearrangement joins TRBV7-3 to TRBJ2-4, with TRBD1 as a possible D gene (6 bases). Trimming took off 0 bases at V and 1 base at J, with 10 bases between the two ends. This CDR3 is built from 16 residues. The germline V gene encodes CDR1 SGHTA and CDR2 FQGTGA. The CDR3 is CASSLTGGTAKNIQYF. In nucleotides, the CDR3 is TGTGCCAGCAGCTTAACAGGGGGAACGGCCAAAAACATTCAGTACTTC.

This clonotype has only a few counts. V gene TRBV11-2 combines with J gene TRBJ1-2; D call uncertain. Trimming took off 1 base at V and 8 bases at J, with 17 bases between the two ends. CDR1 is SGHAT and CDR2 is FQNNGV in the germline V gene. The CDR3 contains 15 residues. This CDR3 reads CASSLAGVGGGGYTF. CDR3 nucleotide sequence: TGTGCCAGCAGCTTAGCGGGTGTTGGAGGCGGCGGCTACACCTTC.

For this clonotype: A read error may explain this, as a much larger clone is one base away. This chain connects TRBV4-3 to TRBJ1-1; no firm D call. From germline, CDR1 is LGHNA and CDR2 YSLEER. This CDR3 contains 14 residues. The CDR3 here is CASSPDAGNTKAFF. Written as DNA, the CDR3 is TGCGCCAGCAGCCCGGACGCGGGGAACACTAAAGCTTTCTTT.

This clonotype has a count of ten or more. The chain carries TRBV12-3 or TRBV12-4 and TRBJ1-2; TRBD1 agrees at 11 bases. Trimming removed 1 base from V and 5 bases from J; junction bases left unmatched: 3. The CDR3 covers 15 residues. The CDR3 sequence is CASSLGTGGTYGYTF. CDR3 bases: TGTGCCAGCAGTTTAGGGACAGGGGGCACTTATGGCTACACCTTC.

This clonotype was recorded many times. The rearrangement joins TRBV7-2 to TRBJ2-3, with 8 bases that match TRBD2. CDR1 is SGHTA, CDR2 FQGNSA, per germline. This CDR3 is 15 amino acids long. J was trimmed by 1 base and V by 2 bases; bases with no gene match: 2. Here the CDR3 reads CASSLYGRGTDTQYF. As DNA, the CDR3 is TGTGCCAGCAGCTTATACGGGAGGGGCACAGATACGCAGTATTTT.

This clonotype was observed many times. V is TRBV27 and J is TRBJ1-2; 10 bases align to TRBD1. There are 11 residues in the CDR3. Germline loops: CDR1 MNHEY, CDR2 SMNVEV (reference sequence). Trimming removed 5 bases from V and 14 bases from J; junction bases left unmatched: 5. Here the CDR3 reads CASSGGQGKTF. CDR3 DNA: TGTGCCAGCAGTGGGGGACAGGGGAAAACCTTC.

This clonotype was detected many times. This sequence joins TRBV19 and TRBJ2-1, with 7 nucleotides matching TRBD1. CDR3 length: 14 amino acids. CDR1 is LNHDA and CDR2 is SQIVND in the germline V gene (reference sequence). V gave up 8 bases and J gave up 1 base; unmatched junction bases: 5. CDR3 sequence: CASGMTGSYNEQFF. CDR3 DNA sequence: TGTGCCAGTGGGATGACAGGGTCCTACAATGAGCAGTTCTTC.

This clonotype showed up just a few times. The V call is TRBV5-1, the J call TRBJ2-3; 9 bases line up with TRBD1. This CDR3 region has 14 residues. The V gene end was trimmed by 6 bases and the J gene end by 3 bases; junction bases not matched to a gene: 5. Germline values: CDR1 SGHRS, CDR2 YFSETQ. The DNA of the CDR3 is TGCGCCAGCACCCCCGGGACAGGGACAGATACGCAGTATTTT. Translating gives CASTPGTGTDTQYF. Together with reference TRBV5-1 and TRBJ2-3, the CDR3 gives the full variable domain: KAGVTQTPRYLIKTRGQQVTLSCSPISGHRSVSWYQQTPGQGLQFLFEYFSETQRNKGNFPGRFSGRQFSNSRSEMNVSTLELGDSALYLCASTPGTGTDTQYFGPGTRLTVL.

At least ten counts were recorded for this clonotype. V and J are TRBV20-1 and TRBJ2-7, with 14 bases matching TRBD2. After removal of 5 bases from V and 2 bases from J, the junction contained 11 bases not matched to a gene. The CDR3 contains 17 residues. The V gene's germline CDR1 is DFQATT and CDR2 SNEGSKA (reference sequence). This CDR3 reads CSAQTSGGAILTYEQYF. Written as DNA, the CDR3 is TGCAGTGCTCAGACTAGCGGGGGGGCGATCCTGACCTACGAGCAGTACTTC.

In its sample, this clonotype was seen many times. The chain couples TRBV25-1 to TRBJ2-7, with 7 bases fitting TRBD1. With 3 bases clipped from V and 2 bases from J, the junction kept 7 bases outside the gene matches. Germline CDR1 MGHDK, CDR2 SYGVNS. This CDR3 contains 15 residues. The CDR3 DNA reads as TGTGCCAGCAGTGATCCGAAAGGGACAGCCTACGAGCAGTACTTC. Translating gives CASSDPKGTAYEQYF.

This clonotype was detected only once. Just one base apart from a much larger clone, this may be a read error. The chain has TRBV4-1 and TRBJ1-6, with D uncertain. Trimming shortened V by 3 bases and J by 6 bases, and 12 bases separated the two germline ends. The CDR3 is 15 amino acids. Germline assignment: CDR1 MGHRA and CDR2 YSYEKL. The CDR3 DNA is TGCGCCAGCAGCCAGGTGGAGACGGTTAATTCACCCCTCCACTTT. Protein: CASSQVETVNSPLHF.

This clonotype was detected ten times or more. This sequence joins TRBV20-1 and TRBJ2-7, with 7 bases matching TRBD1. CDR3 length equals 14 residues. CDR1 and CDR2 from the germline V gene are DFQATT and SNEGSKA (reference sequence). J lost 0 bases, V lost 2 bases, and 4 bases had no gene match. The CDR3 DNA sequence: TGCAGTGCTAGAACAGGGGTCCGCTCCTACGAGCAGTACTTC. Amino acids: CSARTGVRSYEQYF.

This clonotype appeared many times. In DNA form, the CDR3 reads TGTGCCAGCAGTGCTCGACTAGCGGGGGGCTTACGAGAGACCCAGTACTTC. Translation gives CASSARLAGGLRETQYF. This chain uses TRBV12-3 or TRBV12-4 with TRBJ2-5; 13 bases align to TRBD2. V trimming: 5 bases; J trimming: 4 bases; junction bases outside the gene matches: 10. The CDR3 length is 17 residues.

This clonotype was seen more than once but under ten times. The rearrangement links TRBV6-5 to TRBJ1-1; tentative D call: TRBD1 (6 bases). V was clipped by 2 bases and J by 11 bases, with 12 bases between them. The CDR3 length is 12 residues. Germline assignment: CDR1 MNHEY and CDR2 SVGAGI. The CDR3 sequence is CASSYRDNVAFF. The CDR3 DNA is TGTGCCAGCAGTTACCGGGACAATGTGGCTTTCTTT.